The TCR beta chain under discussion was sequenced for a study of blood T cell repertoires in COVID-19. Study background: The analysed material was cDNA or gDNA that came from T cells, B-cell-depleted T cells, or PBMCs.

V dropped 4 bases and J dropped 2 bases, with 5 bases sitting between them. CDR3 length: 12 residues. The V gene's germline CDR1 is SNHLY and CDR2 FYNNEI. In the source study's methods: Quantification of nucleated cells was approximated via reference gene primer amplification. The data were produced by immunoSEQ multiplex PCR, yet TCRdb's version contains in-frame clones alone and is incomplete. V, J and clone size are those of that table, while D and trimming were read from the DNA. The profile shows roughly 11,000 clones, approximately 89% of them singletons. The sequence was obtained from a human donor in a cohort sampled during active COVID-19. The chain has TRBV2 and TRBJ1-1; D is undetermined. Sequenced input: peripheral blood. CDR3 in amino acids: CASSGDNTEAFF. As DNA, the CDR3 is TGTGCCAGCAGTGGAGATAACACTGAAGCTTTCTTT. The full variable domain, completed using reference TRBV2 and TRBJ1-1, is EPEVTQTPSHQVTQMGQEVILRCVPISNHLYFYWYRQILGQKVEFLVSFYNNEISEKSEIFDDQFSVERPDGSNFTLKIRSTKLEDSAMYFCASSGDNTEAFFGQGTRLTVV.